The 31 T cell receptor beta chains below were found in one sample sequenced in a study of blood T cell repertoires in COVID-19. Here immunoSEQ multiplex PCR was the method, and the copy in TCRdb shows in-frame clones only, minus some. The data contain 35,000 to 50,000 clones, around 89% of them singletons. Input material: peripheral blood. All receptors come from a human donor in a cohort sampled during active COVID-19.

The chain is built from TRBV7-6 and TRBJ1-1; 7 positions match TRBD1. The CDR3 has 17 amino acids. CDR1 and CDR2 from the germline V gene are SGHVS and FNYEAQ. With 4 bases clipped from V and 1 base from J, the junction kept 12 bases outside the gene matches. The chain's CDR3 is CASSWTGTETPNTEAFF. The CDR3 DNA is TGTGCCAGCAGCTGGACGGGGACAGAAACACCGAACACTGAAGCTTTCTTT.

This sequence joins TRBV28 and TRBJ1-3; D not certain. The CDR3 has 14 amino acids. Trimming stripped 6 bases from V and 0 bases from J, with 9 bases between. From germline, CDR1 is MDHEN and CDR2 SYDVKM. The CDR3 loop reads CASREGHSGNTIYF. The CDR3 nucleotides are TGTGCCAGCAGGGAGGGTCACTCTGGAAACACCATATATTTT.

The chain links TRBV6-6 to TRBJ1-1; D is undetermined. V lost 0 bases to trimming and J lost 5 bases, with 7 bases between them. This CDR3 comprises 13 residues. Germline loops: CDR1 MNHNY, CDR2 SVGAGI (reference sequence). The CDR3 loop reads CASSYSGGTEAFF. CDR3 bases: TGTGCCAGCAGTTACTCAGGAGGGACTGAAGCTTTCTTT.

The chain is built from TRBV27 and TRBJ1-5; no firm D call. The CDR3 is 15 residues long. CDR1 and CDR2 from the germline V gene are MNHEY and SMNVEV (reference sequence). V lost 2 bases, J lost 5 bases, and 13 bases lay in between. CDR3 bases: TGTGCCAGCAGTTTAGTGAGGGCTGTCCATCAGCCCCAGCATTTT. The encoded protein is CASSLVRAVHQPQHF.

This chain joins TRBV11-2 and TRBJ2-7, with 9 bases aligning to TRBD2. This CDR3 contains 18 residues. After removal of 5 bases from V and 4 bases from J, the junction contained 18 bases not matched to a gene. The germline CDR1 and CDR2 sequences are SGHAT and FQNNGV. The CDR3 DNA follows: TGTGCCAGCAGCCCTCTCCATCTATCTAGCGGGAAAGTGTACGAGCAGTACTTC. As protein: CASSPLHLSSGKVYEQYF. The full variable domain, its missing parts supplied by reference TRBV11-2 and TRBJ2-7, is EAGVAQSPRYKIIEKRQSVAFWCNPISGHATLYWYQQILGQGPKLLIQFQNNGVVDDSQLPKDRFSAERLKGVDSTLKIQPAKLEDSAVYLCASSPLHLSSGKVYEQYFGPGTRLTVT.

This clone was seen once. V is TRBV7-2 and J is TRBJ2-1; 10 nucleotides align to TRBD2. Germline CDR1 reads SGHTA; CDR2 reads FQGNSA. J lost 7 bases, V lost 1 base, and 7 bases had no gene match. This CDR3 is built from 16 residues. DNA for the CDR3: TGTGCCAGCAGCTTAGACCCTAGCGGGAGAGGTAATGAGCAGTTCTTC. This codes for CASSLDPSGRGNEQFF.

The chain recombines TRBV5-4 with TRBJ2-5; TRBD2 is a possible D gene (7 bases). The V gene's germline CDR1 is SGHNT and CDR2 YYREEE (reference sequence). This CDR3 contains 16 residues. V shed 5 bases and J shed 1 base, with 18 bases lying between them. In nucleotides, the CDR3 is TGTGCCAGCAGTCAAAATACGGGGGGCCCCCAAGAGACCCAGTACTTC. Protein product: CASSQNTGGPQETQYF.

The chain couples TRBV28 to TRBJ2-7; 8 nucleotides align to TRBD2. The CDR3 covers 17 residues. Germline-derived CDR1 and CDR2 are MDHEN and SYDVKM. The V segment lost 4 bases and the J segment 5 bases; nucleotides outside the gene matches: 16. This CDR3 reads CASSSQVSGSRPNEQYF. The CDR3 coding sequence is TGTGCCAGCAGTTCTCAAGTAAGCGGGAGCCGCCCTAACGAGCAGTACTTC.

This clone has just one count. The CDR3, as DNA: TGTGCCAGCAGTGAAACATACAGCTCCTATAATTCACCCCTCCACTTT. It codes for CASSETYSSYNSPLHF. The rearrangement uses TRBV6-1 and TRBJ1-6; D ambiguous. V was pared by 2 bases and J by 0 bases, with 8 bases between. The germline CDR1 and CDR2 sequences are MNHNS and SASEGT. CDR3 size: 16 residues.

The genes are TRBV18 and TRBJ1-1, with D possibly being TRBD1 (6 bases). Trimming shortened V by 2 bases and J by 4 bases, and 14 bases separated the two germline ends. The CDR3 is 15 amino acids. Germline values: CDR1 KGHSH, CDR2 LQKENI. The CDR3 loop is CASSPREGGGTEAFF. CDR3 bases: TGTGCCAGCTCACCAAGAGAGGGGGGGGGCACTGAAGCTTTCTTT.

The chain recombines TRBV28 with TRBJ1-5; TRBD1 is a possible D gene (5 bases). There are 13 residues in the CDR3. Trimming removed 7 bases at V and 3 bases at J, with 10 bases between. The germline CDR1 and CDR2 sequences are MDHEN and SYDVKM. CDR3 sequence: CASIDSINQPQHF. CDR3 bases: TGTGCCAGCATCGACAGCATCAATCAGCCCCAGCATTTT.

This chain connects TRBV10-3 to TRBJ2-7; 11 nucleotides align to TRBD2. The junction had 19 bases not matched to a gene; V was cut back by 2 bases and J by 7 bases. Germline CDR1 and CDR2: ENHRY and SYGVKD. CDR3 length: 19 amino acids. CDR3 DNA sequence: TGTGCCATCAGTGAGGTTGAGCTAGCGGGAGGAGGAACCGGATCTGAGCAGTACTTC. Translating it yields CAISEVELAGGGTGSEQYF.

The chain employs TRBV13 and TRBJ2-3; D gene unclear. The CDR3 runs to 12 residues. V gave up 6 bases and J gave up 7 bases, with 11 bases separating them. CDR1 is PRHDT, CDR2 FYEKMQ, per germline (reference sequence). The CDR3 is CASSSSIHTQYF. The CDR3 coding sequence is TGTGCCAGCAGTTCGTCTATCCATACGCAGTATTTT.

V gene TRBV30 combines with J gene TRBJ2-1, with D tentatively TRBD2 (5 bases). The CDR3 contains 14 residues. Trimming pared 0 bases from V and 3 bases from J, leaving 9 bases between. Germline V gene sequence: CDR1 GTSNPN, CDR2 SVGIG (reference sequence). This CDR3 reads CAWSVPGSYNEQFF. The CDR3 nucleotides read TGTGCCTGGAGTGTACCGGGGAGCTACAATGAGCAGTTCTTC.

The rearrangement uses TRBV28 and TRBJ2-7, with D unclear. Germline V gene data show CDR1 as MDHEN and CDR2 as SYDVKM. The CDR3 contains 14 residues. V lost 3 bases to trimming and J lost 6 bases, with 15 bases between them. CDR3 nucleotides: TGTGCCAGCAGTTTTGGTCGAGGCGGTCTCGAGCAGTACTTC. Translation gives CASSFGRGGLEQYF.

This chain uses TRBV7-2 with TRBJ2-1; 9 bases match TRBD2. Germline V gene data show CDR1 as SGHTA and CDR2 as FQGNSA. This CDR3 region has 15 residues. Germline trimming cut 1 base from V and 6 bases from J; bases unmatched to any gene: 4. CDR3 in DNA: TGTGCCAGCAGCTTAGAGCGGGAGGACCGCAATGAGCAGTTCTTC. It is translated as CASSLEREDRNEQFF.

The chain couples TRBV15 to TRBJ1-2; 9 bases fit TRBD1. CDR3 size: 14 residues. Germline loops: CDR1 LNHNV, CDR2 YYDKDF (reference sequence). Trimming at V came to 5 bases and at J to 4 bases, leaving 5 bases not matched to a gene. The chain's CDR3 is CATSSRTGAYGYTF. The CDR3 DNA reads as TGTGCCACCAGCTCGCGGACAGGGGCCTATGGCTACACCTTC. Full variable domain (outside the CDR3, taken from reference TRBV15 and TRBJ1-2): DAMVIQNPRYQVTQFGKPVTLSCSQTLNHNVMYWYQQKSSQAPKLLFHYYDKDFNNEADTPDNFQSRRPNTSFCFLDIRSPGLGDTAMYLCATSSRTGAYGYTFGSGTRLTVV.

The genes are TRBV28 and TRBJ1-1; tentative D call: TRBD1 (5 bases). Between the trimmed V and J ends, which lost 5 bases and 3 bases, there was a span of 13 bases. The CDR3 sequence is 14 residues long. In germline, CDR1 is MDHEN, CDR2 SYDVKM. Written as DNA, the CDR3 is TGTGCCAGCAGTCCCGTAGGGGCGGACACTGAAGCTTTCTTT. Its translation is CASSPVGADTEAFF.

The V and J genes are TRBV6-6 and TRBJ1-1; no clear D gene. Germline CDR1 MNHNY, CDR2 SVGAGI (reference sequence). This CDR3 is built from 14 residues. Deletions cut 6 bases from V and 0 bases from J, with 11 bases between. The CDR3 region has the DNA TGTGCCAGCAGGAGAAATAGTATGAACACTGAAGCTTTCTTT. As protein: CASRRNSMNTEAFF.

The chain employs TRBV6-4 and TRBJ1-1; 7 bases are shared with TRBD1. The CDR3 has 14 residues. V was clipped by 6 bases and J by 4 bases; unmatched bases: 8. From germline, CDR1 is MRHNA and CDR2 SNTAGT. The CDR3 region is CASRERGQGTEAFF. CDR3 DNA: TGTGCCAGCAGGGAAAGGGGGCAGGGCACTGAAGCTTTCTTT.

This chain uses TRBV4-2 with TRBJ1-6; 7 positions match TRBD1. Germline values: CDR1 LGHNA, CDR2 YNFKEQ. J was trimmed by 7 bases and V by 0 bases; bases with no gene match: 9. The CDR3 length is 17 residues. CDR3 protein: CASSQELTHRGNSPLHF. The CDR3 coding sequence is TGTGCCAGCAGCCAAGAATTGACGCACAGGGGAAATTCACCCCTCCACTTT.

The chain employs TRBV18 and TRBJ2-7, with a weak D call TRBD1 (6 bases). Germline values: CDR1 KGHSH, CDR2 LQKENI. Trimming shortened V by 0 bases and J by 4 bases, and 10 bases separated the two germline ends. The CDR3 contains 14 residues. CDR3 in DNA: TGTGCCAGCTCACCACCTGGGGGCGGATACGAGCAGTACTTC. Translation gives CASSPPGGGYEQYF. The full variable domain, completed using reference TRBV18 and TRBJ2-7, is NAGVMQNPRHLVRRRGQEARLRCSPMKGHSHVYWYRQLPEEGLKFMVYLQKENIIDESGMPKERFSAEFPKEGPSILRIQQVVRGDSAAYFCASSPPGGGYEQYFGPGTRLTVT.

This clone was picked up one time. The chain has TRBV5-1 and TRBJ2-2; D is perhaps TRBD2 (6 bases). CDR1 is SGHRS and CDR2 is YFSETQ in the germline V gene. This CDR3 is built from 14 residues. Trimming shortened V by 0 bases and J by 5 bases, and 8 bases separated the two germline ends. The CDR3 is CASSLEGRTGELFF. The CDR3 DNA is TGCGCCAGCAGCTTGGAGGGGAGGACCGGGGAGCTGTTTTTT.

This clone was counted only a few times. The V call is TRBV4-1, the J call TRBJ1-6, with a weak D call TRBD1 (6 bases). Trimming removed 2 bases from V and 7 bases from J, with 15 bases in between. The CDR3 contains 16 residues. Looked up from germline, CDR1 is MGHRA and CDR2 is YSYEKL. CDR3 sequence: CASSQPFMTGNSPLHF. The CDR3, as DNA: TGCGCCAGCAGCCAACCGTTTATGACAGGCAATTCACCCCTCCACTTT.

The chain uses TRBV27 and TRBJ1-4, with a tentative D call TRBD1 (5 bases). Germline lookup yields CDR1 MNHEY and CDR2 SMNVEV (reference sequence). This CDR3 is built from 15 residues. Deletions cut 2 bases from V and 1 base from J, with 8 bases between. In nucleotides, the CDR3 is TGTGCCAGCAGTTTACGAACAGGAACTAATGAAAAACTGTTTTTT. It specifies CASSLRTGTNEKLFF.

There are a few counts of this clone. CDR3 DNA sequence: TGCGCCAGCAGCCAGGGGTGGGTGGGGAACACTGAAGCTTTCTTT. It translates to CASSQGWVGNTEAFF. V is TRBV5-1 and J is TRBJ1-1; the D gene is possibly TRBD1 (6 bases). The V end lost 4 bases, the J end lost 1 base, and 14 bases lay between the germline ends. Germline-derived CDR1 and CDR2 are SGHRS and YFSETQ. The CDR3 length is 15 residues.

This clone is a singleton in its sample. The genes are TRBV7-9 and TRBJ1-4, with D maybe TRBD1 (5 bases). With 1 base removed from V and 8 bases from J, the gap between germline ends came to 17 bases. CDR3 length equals 16 residues. Per the germline V gene, CDR1 is SEHNR and CDR2 is FQNEAQ (reference sequence). The CDR3 DNA follows: TGTGCCAGCAGCTTAGGGTGGTACCAGGGAGGGGAAAAACTGTTTTTT. It encodes CASSLGWYQGGEKLFF.

The gene calls are TRBV11-2 and TRBJ2-7; 9 bases line up with TRBD2. CDR3 length: 16 residues. The V segment lost 1 base and the J segment 5 bases; nucleotides outside the gene matches: 9. Germline lookup yields CDR1 SGHAT and CDR2 FQNNGV. In DNA form, the CDR3 reads TGTGCCAGCAGCTTAGTAAGCGGGACTAGCTATCACGAGCAGTACTTC. This codes for CASSLVSGTSYHEQYF.

The rearrangement joins TRBV27 to TRBJ2-5; TRBD2 might be the D (7 bases). The CDR3 totals 17 residues. Looked up from germline, CDR1 is MNHEY and CDR2 is SMNVEV (reference sequence). V was cut by 3 bases and J by 4 bases, with 21 bases left in between. In DNA, the CDR3 is TGTGCCAGCAGTTTTATCTATCCCGCGGGGGCTGGAGAGACCCAGTACTTC. Protein: CASSFIYPAGAGETQYF.

There are a few counts of this clone. The genes are TRBV19 and TRBJ2-3, with D possibly being TRBD1 (5 bases). Per germline, CDR1 LNHDA and CDR2 SQIVND (reference sequence). The CDR3 contains 15 residues. The CDR3 nucleotides are TGTGCGGCCCGTGCAGGGCGGCTTAGCACAGATACGCAGTATTTT. It encodes CAARAGRLSTDTQYF.

The sample holds a few counts of this clone. The chain uses TRBV13 and TRBJ2-7, with 9 bases that match TRBD1. Per germline, CDR1 PRHDT and CDR2 FYEKMQ (reference sequence). This CDR3 is built from 15 residues. Germline trimming cut 4 bases from V and 1 base from J; bases unmatched to any gene: 5. The CDR3 DNA follows: TGTGCCAGCAGCTGGGGACAGGGATTTTCCTACGAGCAGTACTTC. As protein: CASSWGQGFSYEQYF.